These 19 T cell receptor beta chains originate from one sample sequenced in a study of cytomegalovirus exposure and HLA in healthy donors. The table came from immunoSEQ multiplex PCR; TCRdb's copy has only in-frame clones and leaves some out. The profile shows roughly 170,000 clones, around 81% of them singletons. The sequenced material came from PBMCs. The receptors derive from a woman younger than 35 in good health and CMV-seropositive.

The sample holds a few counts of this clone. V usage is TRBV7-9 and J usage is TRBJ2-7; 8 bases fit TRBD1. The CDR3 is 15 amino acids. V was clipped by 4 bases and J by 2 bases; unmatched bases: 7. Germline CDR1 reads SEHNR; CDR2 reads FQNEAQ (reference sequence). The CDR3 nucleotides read TGTGCCAGCAGCTCCCGGACAGGGAATCCCTACGAGCAGTACTTC. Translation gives CASSSRTGNPYEQYF.

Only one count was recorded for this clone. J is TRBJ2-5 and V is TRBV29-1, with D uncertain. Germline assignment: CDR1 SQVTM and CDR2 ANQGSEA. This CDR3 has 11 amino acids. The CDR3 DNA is TGCACGGTCGGGTTCGGGGAGACCCAGTACTTC. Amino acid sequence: CTVGFGETQYF.

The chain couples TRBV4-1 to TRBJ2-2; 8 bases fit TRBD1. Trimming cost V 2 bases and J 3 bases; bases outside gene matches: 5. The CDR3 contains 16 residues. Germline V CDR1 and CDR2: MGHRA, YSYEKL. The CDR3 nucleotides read TGCGCCAGCAGCCAACCCCCGACAGGGGACACCGGGGAGCTGTTTTTT. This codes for CASSQPPTGDTGELFF.

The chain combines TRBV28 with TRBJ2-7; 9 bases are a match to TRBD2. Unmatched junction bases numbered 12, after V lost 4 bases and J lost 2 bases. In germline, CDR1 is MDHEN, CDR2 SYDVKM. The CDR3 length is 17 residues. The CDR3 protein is CASSSPGPSGNPYEQYF. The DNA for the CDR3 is TGTGCCAGCAGTTCCCCAGGGCCTAGCGGGAATCCCTACGAGCAGTACTTC.

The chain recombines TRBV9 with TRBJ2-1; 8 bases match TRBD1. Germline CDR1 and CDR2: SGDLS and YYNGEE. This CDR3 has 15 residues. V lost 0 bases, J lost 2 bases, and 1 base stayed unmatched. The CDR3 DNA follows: TGTGCCAGCAGCGTAGCCAGGGGGCCCTACAATGAGCAGTTCTTC. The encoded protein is CASSVARGPYNEQFF.

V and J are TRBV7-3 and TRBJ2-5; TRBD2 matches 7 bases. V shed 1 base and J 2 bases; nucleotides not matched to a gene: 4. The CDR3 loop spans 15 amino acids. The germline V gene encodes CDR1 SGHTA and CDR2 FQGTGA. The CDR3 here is CASSLSGGWQETQYF. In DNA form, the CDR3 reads TGTGCCAGCAGCTTAAGCGGGGGATGGCAAGAGACCCAGTACTTC.

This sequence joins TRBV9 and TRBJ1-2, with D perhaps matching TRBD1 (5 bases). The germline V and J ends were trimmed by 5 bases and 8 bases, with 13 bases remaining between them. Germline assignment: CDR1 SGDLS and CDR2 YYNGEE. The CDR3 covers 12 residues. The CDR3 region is CASRTGGDGYTF. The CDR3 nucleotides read TGTGCCAGCAGGACTGGAGGGGACGGCTACACCTTC.

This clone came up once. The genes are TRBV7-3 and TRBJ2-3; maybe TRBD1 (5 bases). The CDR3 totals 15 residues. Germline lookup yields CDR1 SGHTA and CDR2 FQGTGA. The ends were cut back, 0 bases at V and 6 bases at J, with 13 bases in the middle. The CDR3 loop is CASSLTSGSGDTQYF. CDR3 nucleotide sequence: TGTGCCAGCAGCTTAACGTCCGGGTCAGGGGATACGCAGTATTTT.

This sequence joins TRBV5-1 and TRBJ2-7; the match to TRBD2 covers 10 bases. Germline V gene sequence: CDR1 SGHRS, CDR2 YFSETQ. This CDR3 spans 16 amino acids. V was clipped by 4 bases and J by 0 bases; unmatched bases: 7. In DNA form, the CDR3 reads TGCGCCAGCAGCCTTAGCGGGGGGTCTGGCTCCTACGAGCAGTACTTC. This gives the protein CASSLSGGSGSYEQYF.

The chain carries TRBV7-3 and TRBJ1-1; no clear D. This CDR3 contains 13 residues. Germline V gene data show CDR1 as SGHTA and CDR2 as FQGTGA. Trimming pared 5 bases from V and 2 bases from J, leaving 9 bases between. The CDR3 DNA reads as TGTGCCAGCAGCCACGACACTAACACTGAAGCTTTCTTT. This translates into CASSHDTNTEAFF.

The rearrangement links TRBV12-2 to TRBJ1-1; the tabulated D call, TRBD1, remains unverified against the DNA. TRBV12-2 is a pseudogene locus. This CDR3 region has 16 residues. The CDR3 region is CASRLAPGAPHSEAFF. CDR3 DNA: TGTGCAAGTCGCTTAGCCCCAGGGGCTCCACACTCTGAAGCTTTCTTT.

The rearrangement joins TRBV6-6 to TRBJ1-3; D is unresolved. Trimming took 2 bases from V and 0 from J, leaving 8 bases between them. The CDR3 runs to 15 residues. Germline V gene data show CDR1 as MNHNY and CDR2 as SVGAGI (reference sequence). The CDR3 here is CASSYRQVSGNTIYF. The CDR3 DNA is TGTGCCAGCAGTTACCGCCAGGTCTCTGGAAACACCATATATTTT.

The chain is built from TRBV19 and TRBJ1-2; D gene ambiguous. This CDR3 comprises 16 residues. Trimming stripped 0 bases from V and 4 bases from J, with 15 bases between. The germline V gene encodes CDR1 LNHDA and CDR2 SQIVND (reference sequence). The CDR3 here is CASSIDHPDFSYGYTF. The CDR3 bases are TGTGCCAGTAGTATAGATCACCCAGACTTCAGCTATGGCTACACCTTC.

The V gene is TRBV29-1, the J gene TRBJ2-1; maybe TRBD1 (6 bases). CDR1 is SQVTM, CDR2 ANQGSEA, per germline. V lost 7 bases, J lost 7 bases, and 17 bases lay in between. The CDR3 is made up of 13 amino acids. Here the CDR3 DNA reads TGCAGCGGAACAGGGTCAGGCTTTAATGAGCAGTTCTTC. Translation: CSGTGSGFNEQFF.

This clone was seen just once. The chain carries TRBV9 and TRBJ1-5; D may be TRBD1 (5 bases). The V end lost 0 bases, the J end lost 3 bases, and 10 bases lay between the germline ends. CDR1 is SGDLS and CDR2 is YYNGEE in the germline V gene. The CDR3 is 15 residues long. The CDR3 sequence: CASSVDNRPNQPQHF. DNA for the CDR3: TGTGCCAGCAGCGTAGACAACAGGCCCAATCAGCCCCAGCATTTT.

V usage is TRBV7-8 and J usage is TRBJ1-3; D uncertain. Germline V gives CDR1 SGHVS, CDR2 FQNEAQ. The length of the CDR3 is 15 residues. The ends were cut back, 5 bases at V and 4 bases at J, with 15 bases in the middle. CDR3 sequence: CASSLEPASGNTIYF. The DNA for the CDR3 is TGTGCCAGCAGCCTCGAACCCGCGTCCGGAAACACCATATATTTT.

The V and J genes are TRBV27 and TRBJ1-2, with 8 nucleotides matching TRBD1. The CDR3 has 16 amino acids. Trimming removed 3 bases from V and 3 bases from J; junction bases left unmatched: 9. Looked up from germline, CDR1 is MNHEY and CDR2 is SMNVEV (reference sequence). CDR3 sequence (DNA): TGTGCCAGCAGTTTTTCACGAACAGGGGGAGACTATGGCTACACCTTC. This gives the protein CASSFSRTGGDYGYTF.

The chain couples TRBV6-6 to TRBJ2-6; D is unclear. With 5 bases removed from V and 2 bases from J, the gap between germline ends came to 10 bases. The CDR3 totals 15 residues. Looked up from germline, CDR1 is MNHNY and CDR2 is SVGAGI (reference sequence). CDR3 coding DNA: TGTGCCAGCAGTACCCGCTACCCTGGGGCCAACGTCCTGACTTTC. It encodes CASSTRYPGANVLTF.

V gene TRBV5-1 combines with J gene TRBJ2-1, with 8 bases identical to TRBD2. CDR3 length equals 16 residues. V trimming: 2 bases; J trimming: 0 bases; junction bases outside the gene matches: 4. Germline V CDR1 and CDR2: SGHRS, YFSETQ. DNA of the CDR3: TGCGCCAGCAGCTTAGGGAGCGGGGGCTCCTACAATGAGCAGTTCTTC. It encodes CASSLGSGGSYNEQFF.